This T cell receptor (beta chain) was captured in a study of CD8 T cells in Susac syndrome. On the study more broadly: Patients with Susac syndrome were therapy-naive, treated with corticosteroids, or treated with intravenous immunoglobulin alone when blood was collected.

Blood CD8+ and CD4+ T cells underwent high-throughput TCR beta sequencing. As regards this clonotype: Its antigen remains unknown.

With random hexamers, reverse transcription was performed on about 0.5 to 1 ug of RNA. TCRdb independently ran MiXCR on the immunoSEQ multiplex PCR reads; one entry per CDR3 protein. The table has roughly 100,000 distinct CDR3 sequences, approximately 94% seen once. Overall study results and limits: An acknowledgment was made by the study that its TCR sequencing and HLA analysis involved relatively few individuals.

This CDR3 comprises 15 residues. V lost 6 bases to trimming and J lost 8 bases; unmatched junction nucleotides: 13. Per germline, CDR1 SGHNT and CDR2 YYREEE (reference sequence). The TCR comes from a human donor with Susac syndrome. Sequencing was performed on CD8+ T cells from PBMCs. The V gene is TRBV5-4, the J gene TRBJ2-1, with 8 nucleotides matching TRBD1. The CDR3 here is CASTQMDRVYDEQFF. The DNA for the CDR3 is TGTGCCAGCACACAGATGGACAGGGTGTACGATGAGCAGTTCTTC.